The sequence of this TCR beta chain was determined in a study of CD8 T cells in ankylosing spondylitis. This clonotype was seen ten or more times. TCRdb re-analysed the 5' RACE reads in MiXCR, keeping a single row per CDR3 protein. The table includes about 230,000 distinct CDR3 sequences, 8% to 9% detected once. There are 13 residues in the CDR3. Trimming stripped 2 bases from V and 3 bases from J, with 5 bases between. The germline CDR1 and CDR2 sequences are SGHVS and FQNEAQ. The chain has TRBV7-8 and TRBJ2-1, with unresolved D. This receptor was obtained from a female donor with ankylosing spondylitis or in good health (not recorded which). Sequencing input: blood, either unsorted or a sorted T cell fraction (not recorded which). CDR3 protein: CASSLSIYNEQFF. CDR3 DNA: TGTGCCAGCAGCTTATCAATCTACAATGAGCAGTTCTTC.